One T cell receptor (beta chain) is described in this entry. Its antigen is not identified. The data are from a study of T cell responses to AZD1222 COVID-19 vaccine. Method: immunoSEQ multiplex PCR; TCRdb's copy keeps in-frame clones and lacks some. The sample lists around 150,000 clones; 75% to 95% were seen once. Study conclusions and caveats: Across spike, vaccine-associated CD4 TCRs were found, dominant at 160-218 and 743-854. Breadth and depth of Spike-specific TCRs rose after two AZD1222 doses.

The specimen comprised peripheral blood, sampled 28 days after the second AZD1222 dose. The source is an adult who received the AZD1222 COVID-19 vaccine.

CDR3 nucleotide sequence: TGTGCCTGGAGTGCAGGCCTTGGAATCTATGGCTACACCTTC. Translating it yields CAWSAGLGIYGYTF. The chain couples TRBV30 to TRBJ1-2, with D uncertain. The CDR3 covers 14 residues. The germline V gene encodes CDR1 GTSNPN and CDR2 SVGIG (reference sequence). Trimming removed 1 base from V and 4 bases from J, with 13 bases in between.